The clone carrying this T cell receptor (beta chain) was counted many times. The target antigen is unknown. From germline, CDR1 is DFQATT and CDR2 SNEGSKA (reference sequence). There are 14 residues in the CDR3. V was clipped by 4 bases and J by 1 base, with 12 bases between them. Template material for amplifying TCR beta CDR3 regions consisted of RNA transcripts. During a first-round RT-PCR of the TCR CDR3, the HTBI primer set was used. TCRdb reprocessed the multiplex PCR reads with MiXCR, giving one entry per CDR3 protein. The sample lists roughly 630,000 distinct CDR3 sequences, 15% to 19% seen once, with around 7.3% in the top ten. This sample was taken from a study of T cells in Graves' hyperthyroidism and ophthalmopathy. Points from the study as a whole: Most clonotypes that expanded in the thyroid above 0.001 also showed up in blood.

Exclusion criteria comprised uncontrolled infection, other autoimmune disease, pregnancy or lactation. The chain uses TRBV20-1 and TRBJ2-3; D is perhaps TRBD2 (6 bases). Material: blood. The TCR originated in a woman younger than 45 with Graves' hyperthyroidism. The CDR3 sequence: CSAMEGRRTDTQYF. CDR3 DNA: TGCAGTGCTATGGAGGGAAGGCGCACAGATACGCAGTATTTT.